The next 5 T cell receptor beta chains were all read from a single sample in a study of siplizumab effects on memory and regulatory T cells. Here immunoSEQ multiplex PCR was the method, and the copy in TCRdb shows in-frame clones only, minus some. Among around 97,000 clones listed, around 94% were seen once. The sample was non-Treg CD4+ T cells sorted from blood. The receptors were gathered from a human donor in good health.

The chain employs TRBV5-1 and TRBJ2-3; a possible D gene is TRBD1 (5 bases). CDR3 length equals 12 residues. V lost 5 bases, J lost 4 bases, and 8 bases lay in between. In germline, CDR1 is SGHRS, CDR2 YFSETQ. CDR3 coding DNA: TGCGCCAGCAGAGGGGTGGCAGATACGCAGTATTTT. Encoded protein: CASRGVADTQYF.

The gene calls are TRBV28 and TRBJ2-7; a weak D match, TRBD1 (5 bases). This CDR3 region has 13 residues. V was pared by 8 bases and J by 0 bases, with 11 bases between. The V gene's germline CDR1 is MDHEN and CDR2 SYDVKM. The CDR3 loop reads CASGHGSSYEQYF. The CDR3 DNA follows: TGTGCCAGCGGACACGGCAGCTCCTACGAGCAGTACTTC.

The rearrangement links TRBV12-2 to TRBJ1-5; the table's D call TRBD1 went unverified against the DNA. TRBV12-2 counts as a pseudogene. The CDR3 has 13 amino acids. CDR3 sequence: CASRGQSGQPQHF. CDR3 DNA: TGTGCAAGTAGGGGGCAGTCGGGACAGCCCCAGCATTTT.

The chain recombines TRBV5-1 with TRBJ2-7, with D unclear. Germline V gene data show CDR1 as SGHRS and CDR2 as YFSETQ. The CDR3 sequence is 12 residues long. V was shortened by 4 bases and J by 9 bases, with 14 bases between the two germline ends. The CDR3 spells CASSADLSMQYF. The CDR3 DNA reads TGCGCCAGCAGCGCCGATCTCAGCATGCAGTACTTC.

This chain connects TRBV10-1 to TRBJ2-3; no firm D call. CDR3 length: 13 residues. Trimming left V 4 bases short and J 9 bases short, with 14 bases between. Germline V gene data show CDR1 as WNHNN and CDR2 as SYGVQD (reference sequence). The CDR3: CASSGSQIGTQYF. The CDR3, as DNA: TGCGCCAGCAGTGGGTCACAGATTGGGACGCAGTATTTT.